This TCR beta chain was retrieved from a study of human T cells and chemical hapten exposure (dated by TCRdb to 2020 to 2022). With regard to the full study: For sensitization, 2% DPC in acetone was applied to a 2 cm by 2 cm area of upper inner arm skin. Patients additionally received weekly therapeutic DPC doses to the scalp throughout the approximately 25-week study period. Patch testing was done on the upper back using Finn chambers containing 0.01% DPC, and results were scored after 6 days according to International Contact Dermatitis Research Group standards. The patient cohort, mostly female, included alopecia areata with under or over 50% scalp involvement, alopecia totalis and alopecia universalis. Libraries were pooled for sequencing, and per-sample TCR yields varied mainly because of small differences in library volumes within the pool. Peripheral blood TCR repertoire changes were tracked in vivo in alopecia patients during primary and secondary sensitization to the hapten diphenylcyclopropenone (DPC). Patient blood was sampled pre-sensitization (week 0) and at 2, 6 and about 24 weeks after DPC sensitization. Blood for TCR sequencing was provided by twenty-nine alopecia patients at one to four time points (pre-sensitization, 2, 6 and 24 weeks).

The time point label on this specimen signifies: patch test 1, 2 weeks after DPC sensitization. The treatment or condition label, as the study defines it: therapeutic diphenylcyclopropenone sensitization with weekly scalp DPC. At every patch-test visit, the blood draw took place before the patch test was put on. To be eligible, patients had to be aged 18 to 70, diagnosed with alopecia and judged suitable for DPC therapy, while pregnant patients were excluded. Total RNA was extracted from unfractionated whole blood that had been collected in Tempus Blood RNA tubes. The library was generated by RACE. The sequencer was a NextSeq 500. Library preparation attached unique molecular identifiers to individual cDNA molecules for quantitative, reproducible TCR counting. From each blood RNA sample, both TCR alpha and TCR beta chains were sequenced. On the study's bioinformatics: A median of roughly 100,000 TCRs per sample was observed, with a range of about 23,224 to 690,600. The Decombinator software suite was used to annotate V, J and CDR3 in the TCR reads. For PS versus PT1 abundance plots, all samples were subsampled to the same number of TCRs (28,000). TCRs were defined as expanded if absent before sensitization and observed at least eight times at the 2-week time point. The public reads were quality trimmed at Q25 with fastp and then assembled into clones with MiXCR by TCRdb, keeping productive beta chains. Each entry is one CDR3 protein sequence, shown with its most common DNA and genes. TCRdb's processing, not the authors', yielded these V and J calls. Here the sample has roughly 120,000 distinct CDR3 sequences; about an eighth occur a single time. 1.1% to 1.5% of the sample lies in the top ten.

This clonotype was counted many times. What antigen it recognizes has not been identified. No base qualities exist here, and no much larger clone lies one base off it. Study-level results and caveats: Alopecia, a presumed autoimmune disease, was present in all patients, so the immune response of the patients might differ from that of healthy individuals. After repeated subsampling, the strength of the expansion versus patch-test correlation and the threshold at which it became significant changed. Significantly more large CDR3 similarity clusters were formed by expanded TCRs than by pre-sensitization or healthy control sets, consistent with antigen-driven responses. A positive correlation was found between the number of PT1 expanded TCRs and patch test score, with significance reached at thresholds 8, 16 and 32 but not 4. The number of TCRs above 1 in 1000 frequency did not change with DPC sensitization; there was no evidence of global repertoire structure alterations.

The V end loses 6 bases and the J end loses 7 bases, and a stretch of 9 bases separates them. The CDR3 holds 11 amino acids from the cysteine to the phenylalanine. Only the CDR3 part of the read is kept: 33 bases, read in frame from the first base. From a lookup of the germline V gene (reference sequence), CDR1 and CDR2 are MNHEY and SMNVEV. Rearrangement joined TRBV27 to TRBJ1-1, and possibly TRBD1, on 5 matching bases. Material: whole blood, obtained in connection with sensitization to the hapten diphenylcyclopropenone (DPC). This clonotype was sampled from a woman aged 50 to 65 with alopecia areata. Some clones in this sample may be carry-over from other donors' samples. CDR3 region: CASRRDSEAFF. Here is the DNA: TGTGCCAGCAGGAGAGACAGTGAAGCTTTCTTT.